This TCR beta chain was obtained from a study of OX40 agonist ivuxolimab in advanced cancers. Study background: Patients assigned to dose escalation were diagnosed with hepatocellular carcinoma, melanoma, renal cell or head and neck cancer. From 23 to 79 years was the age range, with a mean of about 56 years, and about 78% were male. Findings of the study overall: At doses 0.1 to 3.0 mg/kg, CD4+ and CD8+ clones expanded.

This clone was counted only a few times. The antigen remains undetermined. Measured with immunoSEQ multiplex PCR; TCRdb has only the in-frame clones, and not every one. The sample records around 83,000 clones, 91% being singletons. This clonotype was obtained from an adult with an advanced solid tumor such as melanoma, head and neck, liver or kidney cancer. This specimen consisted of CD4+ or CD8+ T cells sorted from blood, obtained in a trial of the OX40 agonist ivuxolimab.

CDR3 loop: CASNNTRPGSGNTIYF. The CDR3 region has the DNA TGTGCCAGCAATAATACCAGACCGGGGTCTGGAAACACCATATATTTT. The chain uses TRBV21-1 and TRBJ1-3. TRBV21-1 is shown as a pseudogene. This CDR3 is 16 amino acids long.